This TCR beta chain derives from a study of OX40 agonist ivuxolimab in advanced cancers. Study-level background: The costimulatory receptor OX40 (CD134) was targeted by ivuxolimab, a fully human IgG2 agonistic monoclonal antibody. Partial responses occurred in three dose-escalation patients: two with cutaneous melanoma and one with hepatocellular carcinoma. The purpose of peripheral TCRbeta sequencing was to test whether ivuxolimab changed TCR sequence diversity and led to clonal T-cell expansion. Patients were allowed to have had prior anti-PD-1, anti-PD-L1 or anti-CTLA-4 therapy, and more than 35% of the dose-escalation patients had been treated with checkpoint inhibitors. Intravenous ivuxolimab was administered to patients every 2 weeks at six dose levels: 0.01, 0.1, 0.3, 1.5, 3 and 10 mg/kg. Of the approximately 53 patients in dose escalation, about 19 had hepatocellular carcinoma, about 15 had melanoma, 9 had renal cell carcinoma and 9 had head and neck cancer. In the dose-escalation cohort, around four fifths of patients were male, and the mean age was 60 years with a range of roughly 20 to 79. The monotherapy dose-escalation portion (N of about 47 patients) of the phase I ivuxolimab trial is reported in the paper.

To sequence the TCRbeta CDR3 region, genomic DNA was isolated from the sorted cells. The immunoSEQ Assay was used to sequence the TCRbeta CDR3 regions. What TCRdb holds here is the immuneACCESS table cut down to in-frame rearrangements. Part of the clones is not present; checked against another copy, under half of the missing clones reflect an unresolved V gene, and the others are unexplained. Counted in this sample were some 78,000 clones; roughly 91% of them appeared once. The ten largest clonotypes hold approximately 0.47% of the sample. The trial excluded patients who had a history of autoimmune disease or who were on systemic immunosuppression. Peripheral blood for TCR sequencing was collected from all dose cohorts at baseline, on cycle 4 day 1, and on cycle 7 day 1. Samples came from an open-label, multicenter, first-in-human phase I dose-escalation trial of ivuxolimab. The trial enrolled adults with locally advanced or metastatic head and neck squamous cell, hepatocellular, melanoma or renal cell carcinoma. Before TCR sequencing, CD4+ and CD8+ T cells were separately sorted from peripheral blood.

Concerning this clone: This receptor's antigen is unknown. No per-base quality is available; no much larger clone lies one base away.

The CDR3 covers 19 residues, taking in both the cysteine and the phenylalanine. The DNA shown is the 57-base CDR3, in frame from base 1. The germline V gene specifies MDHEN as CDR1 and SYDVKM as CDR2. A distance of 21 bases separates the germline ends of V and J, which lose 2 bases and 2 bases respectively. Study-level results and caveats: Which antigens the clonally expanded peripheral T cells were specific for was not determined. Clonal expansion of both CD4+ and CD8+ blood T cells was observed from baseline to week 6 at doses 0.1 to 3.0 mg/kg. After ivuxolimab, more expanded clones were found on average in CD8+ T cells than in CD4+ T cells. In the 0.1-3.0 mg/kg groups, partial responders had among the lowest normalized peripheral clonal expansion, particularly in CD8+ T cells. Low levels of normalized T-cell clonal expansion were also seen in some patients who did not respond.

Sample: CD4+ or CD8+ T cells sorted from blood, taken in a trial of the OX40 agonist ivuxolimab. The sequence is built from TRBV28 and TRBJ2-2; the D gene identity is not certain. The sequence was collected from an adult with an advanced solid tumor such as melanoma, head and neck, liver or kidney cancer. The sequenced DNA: TGTGCCAGCAGTTTAGTTATTCCAGGAAGAGGCCTAAACACCGGGGAGCTGTTTTTT. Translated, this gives CASSLVIPGRGLNTGELFF.